This TCR beta chain is drawn from a study of blood T cells in healthy people across ages (dated by TCRdb to 2013 to 2016). About the study as a whole: In model experiments, roughly one uniquely barcoded TCR beta cDNA molecule per two T cells was captured by template switching. The study measured age-related changes in TCR beta repertoire diversity using deep sequencing normalized with unique cDNA molecular identifiers. Donors were grouped into four age groups: young (average about 15 years), middle-aged (39), aged (about 60) and long-lived (approximately 78). To avoid experimental bias, donors of different ages were randomly spread across the sequencing lanes. Two additional independent replicas of 1 million unique cDNA reads from the same blood draw were analyzed for two donors (one aged 18 to 30 and one aged 80 or older).

This clonotype appeared once. The specificity of this receptor is unknown. Per-nucleotide qualities are absent, and no much larger clonotype sits a single base away. One read offers little support. The germline V gene (reference sequence) supplies CDR1 MNHEY and CDR2 SMNVEV. The CDR3 holds 17 amino acids from the cysteine to the phenylalanine. Only the CDR3 part of the read is kept: 51 bases, read in frame from the first base. V and J lose 4 bases and 4 bases, and a span of 22 bases separates them. The research as a whole found: Conclusive comparison of naive and antigen-experienced compartments was prevented by the profiling of bulk unsorted PBMCs. The percentage of naive T cells measured by flow cytometry correlated strongly with observed TCR beta diversity. Donor CMV infection status was unknown, potentially confounding age-related changes in expanded clonotypes. Compared with the aged group, the long-lived group had more naive CD4+ T cells, fewer expanded clones and increased TCR diversity, a pattern suggesting age selection. Observed TCR beta diversity per million T cells fell roughly linearly with age, and a significant reduction was already apparent by age around 44. Estimates of total diversity based on one million sequenced T cells were considered lower bounds and underestimates.

The roughly 37 donors, aged about 6 to 100 years, were systemically healthy Caucasian individuals from Russia. Each donor gave ten milliliters of peripheral blood, collected into EDTA-treated Vacutainer tubes. Ficoll-Paque density-gradient centrifugation was used to isolate PBMCs, with at least 6.5 million per sample. Trizol reagent was used to extract total RNA from PBMCs, with at least 5.5 micrograms per sample. For every donor, an aliquot of PBMCs went through flow cytometry to measure the percentages of naive CD45RAhigh/CD27high T cells. Receptors were amplified or captured by 5' RACE. TCRdb records Illumina HiSeq 2500 as the sequencer. The second PCR ran for about 6 to 12 cycles and used a J-beta primer mix along with a sample-barcoded 5' primer. A unique molecular identifier was introduced onto each TCR beta cDNA molecule by a template-switch 5' adaptor carrying 12 random nucleotides. At least 2.5 million CDR3-containing paired-end reads were obtained from each sample. The Mint cDNA synthesis kit, primed by a TRBC-specific oligonucleotide, was used to synthesize first-strand cDNA from all RNA. All cDNA was treated with uracil-DNA glycosylase and then went through a first 18-cycle PCR with the universal primers M1SS and BC2_uni_R. From the authors' description of their analysis: Each sample was normalized by randomly selecting 1 million high-quality reads, each carrying a distinct molecular identifier. Reads sharing molecular identifiers were discarded rather than binned into consensus sequences. MiTCR, set to a Q25 quality threshold and the strictest error-elimination algorithm, was used for CDR3 identification, clonotype clustering and error correction. A nonparametric unseen species model with Euler transformation was used to estimate a lower bound on total TCR beta diversity. TCRdb trimmed the raw reads at Q25, called clones with MiXCR and kept productive beta chains. For every CDR3 protein sequence, its rows merge into one entry that carries the most common genes and DNA. It is TCRdb's table, rather than the study itself, that gives the V and J calls and clone size. Recorded for this sample are 650,000 to 800,000 distinct CDR3 sequences; under 65% of them occurred a single time. 13% of the sample is in the top ten clones.

This receptor was identified in a woman older than 75 in good health. Sequencing was carried out using blood. The rearrangement joined TRBV27 to TRBJ1-2; the D gene is unclear. The sequence in DNA is TGTGCCAGCAGTTCCCAACCACTCATCTCATGGGGCTATGGCTACACCTTC. It translates as CASSSQPLISWGYGYTF.